Sequencing of this T cell receptor (beta chain) was carried out in a study of T-cell memory formation after mild COVID-19. Findings of the study overall: Balance between CD4 and CD8 was seen in clones contracting day 15 to 85, and a CD4+ lean was seen in later expanders. SARS-CoV-2 specificity was not confirmed for second-wave clones peaking on day 37.

Only a few counts were recorded for this clonotype. The antigen remains undetermined. V lost 1 base and J 3 bases, leaving 6 bases between the germline ends. The CDR3 consists of 14 residues. CDR1 and CDR2 (germline): SGHTA, FQGNSA. A 5'RACE reaction primed in the constant segment made cDNA libraries of TCR alpha and TCR beta, and these carried sample barcodes and UMIs. A single record per CDR3 protein comes from TCRdb applying MiXCR to the 5' RACE reads. The sample carries roughly 130,000 distinct CDR3 sequences, about a sixth recorded once. This sequence joins TRBV7-2 and TRBJ1-4; D is perhaps TRBD1 (6 bases). Sequenced: PBMCs or a T cell subset sorted from them (not recorded which). This TCR came from an adult woman who had mild COVID-19 (a few samples of this study predate the infection). Cell type and time point are not known. CDR3 nucleotides: TGTGCCAGCAGCTTAGGGACAGCTAATGAAAAACTGTTTTTT. Translation gives CASSLGTANEKLFF.